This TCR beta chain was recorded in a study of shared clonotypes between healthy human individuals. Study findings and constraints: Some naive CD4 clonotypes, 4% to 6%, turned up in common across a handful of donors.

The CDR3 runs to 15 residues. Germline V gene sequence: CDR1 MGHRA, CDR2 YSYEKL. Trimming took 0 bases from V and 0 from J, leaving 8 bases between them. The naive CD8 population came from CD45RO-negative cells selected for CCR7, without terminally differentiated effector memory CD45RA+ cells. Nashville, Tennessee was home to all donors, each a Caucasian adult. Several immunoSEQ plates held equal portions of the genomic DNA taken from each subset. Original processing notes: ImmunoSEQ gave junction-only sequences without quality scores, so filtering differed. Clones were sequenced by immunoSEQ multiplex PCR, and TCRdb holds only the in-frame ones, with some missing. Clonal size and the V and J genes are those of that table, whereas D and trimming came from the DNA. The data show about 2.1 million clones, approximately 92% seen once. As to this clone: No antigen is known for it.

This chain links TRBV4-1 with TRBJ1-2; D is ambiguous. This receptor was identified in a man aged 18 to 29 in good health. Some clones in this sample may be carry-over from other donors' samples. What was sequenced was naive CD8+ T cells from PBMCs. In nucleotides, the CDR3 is TGCGCCAGCAGCCAAGAAGGCACCACTAACTATGGCTACACCTTC. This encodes CASSQEGTTNYGYTF.